A selection of T cell receptor beta chains follows, all from one sample in a study of blood T cell repertoires in COVID-19. Repertoires were generated with immunoSEQ multiplex PCR, while TCRdb's copy carries only in-frame clones and drops some. The data contain approximately 250,000 clones, approximately 80% of them singletons. The material sequenced was peripheral blood. The receptors originated from a man aged 35-49 years who had recovered from COVID-19. Both conserved end residues are part of each CDR3. A D gene is named only where the DNA matches it firmly. Some rows have no size entry. The others give once, few or many, or a class for an expanded clone.

v_call	j_call	d_call	clone_size	cdr3_aa	cdr3_nt
TRBV4-3	TRBJ2-7	TRBD2	-	CASSQDPPLAGGALGYEQYF	TGCGCCAGCAGCCAAGATCCTCCGCTAGCGGGAGGTGCACTCGGCTACGAGCAGTACTTC
TRBV7-7	TRBJ2-5	-	-	CASSQYQETQYF	TGTGCCAGCAGCCAATACCAAGAGACCCAGTACTTC
TRBV30	TRBJ2-1	-	-	CAWSVNTYNEQFF	TGTGCCTGGAGTGTAAATACCTACAATGAGCAGTTCTTC
TRBV7-2	TRBJ1-1	TRBD1	-	CASTGGQANTEAFF	TGTGCCAGCACTGGGGGACAGGCGAACACTGAAGCTTTCTTT
TRBV19	TRBJ2-3	-	once	CASREERGTDTQYF	TGTGCCAGTAGGGAGGAGAGGGGGACAGATACGCAGTATTTT
TRBV6-2/TRBV6-3	TRBJ2-7	-	once	CASSSRDSHYEQYF	TGTGCCAGCAGCTCGAGGGACTCCCACTACGAGCAGTACTTC
TRBV6-2/TRBV6-3	TRBJ1-1	-	-	CASSYVPGEVTFGTEAFF	TGTGCCAGCAGTTACGTCCCAGGGGAAGTGACGTTTGGCACTGAAGCTTTCTTT
TRBV4-3	TRBJ1-1	TRBD1	-	CASSQVGTERKVGEAFF	TGCGCCAGCAGCCAAGTAGGGACAGAGCGGAAGGTGGGTGAAGCTTTCTTT
TRBV19	TRBJ1-1	-	-	CASIGEGRSTEAFF	TGTGCCAGTATCGGGGAGGGCCGGAGCACTGAAGCTTTCTTT
TRBV19	TRBJ2-3	-	-	CASDGGTDTQYF	TGTGCCAGCGACGGGGGCACAGATACGCAGTATTTT
TRBV5-1	TRBJ1-1	-	-	CASSLSGVNTEAFF	TGCGCCAGCAGCTTATCGGGGGTGAACACTGAAGCTTTCTTT
TRBV7-8	TRBJ2-1	TRBD2	-	CASSSDGLAGAYNEQFF	TGTGCCAGCAGCTCCGACGGACTAGCGGGAGCCTACAATGAGCAGTTCTTC
TRBV18	TRBJ1-1	TRBD1	-	CASSLDRAVGTEAFF	TGTGCCAGCTCACTAGACAGGGCGGTGGGCACTGAAGCTTTCTTT
TRBV3-1/TRBV3-2	TRBJ2-1	TRBD2	-	CASSSPSGRAGEQFF	TGTGCCAGCAGCTCTCCTAGCGGGAGGGCCGGTGAGCAGTTCTTC
TRBV7-9	TRBJ1-4	-	-	CASSLQGGVNEKLFF	TGTGCCAGCAGCCTACAAGGGGGGGTTAATGAAAAACTGTTTTTT
TRBV23-1	TRBJ1-2	TRBD1	-	CASSHPGQGDGYTF	TGCGCCAGCAGTCACCCGGGACAGGGTGATGGCTACACCTTC
TRBV5-4	TRBJ2-3	-	few	CASSHTRRTDTQYF	TGTGCCAGCAGCCATACCAGGCGCACAGATACGCAGTATTTT
TRBV25-1	TRBJ1-4	-	-	CASSAPGVVEKLFF	TGTGCCAGCAGTGCCCCAGGGGTGGTTGAAAAACTGTTTTTT
TRBV6-5	TRBJ2-5	-	-	CASSDGQIETQYF	TGTGCCAGCAGCGACGGACAAATAGAGACCCAGTACTTC
TRBV30	TRBJ2-7	TRBD1	once	CAWSVGTGFTYEQYF	TGTGCCTGGAGTGTGGGGACAGGGTTCACCTACGAGCAGTACTTC
TRBV9	TRBJ1-2	-	-	CASSVDPDSGYTF	TGTGCCAGCAGCGTAGATCCCGACAGTGGCTACACCTTC
TRBV6-6	TRBJ1-1	-	-	CASSYSRRGGTEAFF	TGTGCCAGCAGTTACTCGAGAAGGGGGGGGACTGAAGCTTTCTTT
TRBV7-2	TRBJ2-3	TRBD2	-	CASRTGGGLSDTQYF	TGTGCCAGCAGAACGGGGGGAGGGCTATCAGATACGCAGTATTTT
TRBV3-1/TRBV3-2	TRBJ2-3	-	-	CASSSSGFLRTQYF	TGTGCCAGCAGCTCCTCCGGGTTTTTACGTACGCAGTATTTT
TRBV2	TRBJ1-2	TRBD1	-	CASSGGTGGPGAF	TGTGCCAGCAGTGGGGGGACAGGGGGCCCTGGGGCCTTC